A selection of T cell receptor beta chains follows, all from one sample in a study of cytomegalovirus exposure and HLA in healthy donors. The assay was immunoSEQ multiplex PCR, and TCRdb's table has in-frame clones only and misses some. Of 150,000 or so clones detected, over 75% appear once; the ten largest clones hold about 2.2%. The sequenced sample was PBMCs. The receptors shown here come from a man aged 45-65 years in good health and CMV-seronegative. CDR3s include the opening cysteine and the closing phenylalanine or tryptophan. Not every row has a clone size; where given, it reads once, few, many or a size class.

>TRBJ2-1|-|19|TRBV7-8
CASSLESVGYRGPGNEQFF
>TRBJ1-2|-|13|TRBV7-2
CASSLSSQWGYTF
>TRBJ1-3|-|14|TRBV5-1
CASSSTASGNTIYF
>TRBJ1-4|-|15|TRBV5-1
CASSLAPGGNEKLFF
>TRBJ1-1|-|13|TRBV5-1
CASSRSQNTEAFF
>TRBJ1-1|once|15|TRBV6-6
CASSYSSTGGEEAFF
>TRBJ2-5|-|16|TRBV5-1
CASSLASRGGEETQYF
>TRBJ1-1|-|15|TRBV7-9
CASSHRGTLNTEAFF
>TRBJ2-1|-|15|TRBV5-1
CASSSHAFTYNEQFF
>TRBJ2-7|few|18|TRBV4-1
CASSQDRTSGIFSYEQYF
>TRBJ2-7|once|15|TRBV5-4
CASRQDRETSYEQYF
>TRBJ1-5|few|12|TRBV19
CASTDFNQPQHF
>TRBJ1-1|-|13|TRBV29-1
CSDRRGLNTEAFF
>TRBJ1-2|-|15|TRBV25-1
CASSPLQALLYGYTF
>TRBJ1-1|few|13|TRBV30
CAWRMRVFTEAFF
>TRBJ2-7|-|15|TRBV7-2
CASRSGTGAIYEQYF
>TRBJ2-2|few|16|TRBV6-1
CASSERQGANTGELFF
>TRBJ1-1|few|14|TRBV15
CATSRGQGAAEAFF
>TRBJ2-5|once|13|TRBV7-3
CASSDSGRETQYF
>TRBJ2-7|-|14|TRBV5-4
CASSFRDRSYEQYF
>TRBJ2-7|-|15|TRBV2
CASSDRDRASYEQYF
>TRBJ2-5|-|14|TRBV18
CASSIAAGQETQYF
>TRBJ2-1|-|14|TRBV12-5
CASGPSGGGNEQFF
>TRBJ1-6|-|14|TRBV7-9
CASSFSGQDSPLHF